This T cell receptor (beta chain) was observed in a study of response to subunit inactivated influenza vaccine. General observations from the study: Each seasonal influenza vaccination, the authors suggested, recruits few new T cells.

TCRdb ran MiXCR on the RT-PCR reads and lists one entry per CDR3 protein. Altogether 150,000 to 200,000 distinct CDR3 sequences are present, 9.5% to 13% being singletons, with the ten largest covering around an eighth. V dropped 6 bases and J dropped 1 base, with 10 bases sitting between them. CDR3 length equals 13 residues. The germline gives CDR1 MNHEY, CDR2 SMNVEV (reference sequence). About this clonotype: Its antigen remains unidentified.

The chain couples TRBV27 to TRBJ2-7; TRBD2 might be the D (6 bases). This clonotype originated in a man aged 45-60 years who received an inactivated influenza vaccine. Sequenced material: non-naive T cells sorted from PBMCs, taken around seven weeks after vaccination. The CDR3 DNA sequence: TGTGCCAGCAGCCTTGGACTATCCTACGAGCAGTACTTC. Amino acid sequence: CASSLGLSYEQYF.